The clone carrying this TCR beta chain has just a few counts. In the original processing: Nucleated cell number was recorded as an estimate derived from reference gene primer amplification. TCRdb keeps only in-frame clones here, not all; method: immunoSEQ multiplex PCR. The V and J calls and clone size come from that table; D and trimming were worked out from the DNA. Here the sample spans about 480,000 clones, roughly nine tenths being singletons. The entry originates in a study of blood T cell repertoires in COVID-19. Study at large: Sample material is recorded as cDNA or gDNA derived from T cells, B-cell-depleted T cells, or PBMCs.

Researchers sorted participants into cohorts using their self-reported clinical history. This TCR came from a woman aged 18-29 years with acute COVID-19. Sequencing used PBMCs or T cells enriched from blood (not recorded which).

The CDR3 DNA sequence: TGTGCCTGTTCCGGGACAGGGTACGAGCAGTACTTC. Amino acid sequence: CACSGTGYEQYF. The chain couples TRBV30 to TRBJ2-7; TRBD1 matches 9 bases. The V gene end was trimmed by 6 bases and the J gene end by 4 bases; junction bases not matched to a gene: 4. Germline loops: CDR1 GTSNPN, CDR2 SVGIG (reference sequence). This CDR3 comprises 12 residues.